Listed here are 25 T cell receptor beta chains from one sample, sequenced in a study of T cell responses to AZD1222 COVID-19 vaccine. Produced via immunoSEQ multiplex PCR; TCRdb's table is partial and in-frame only. Among under 85,000 clones listed, approximately 86% were seen once. Here the sequenced sample was peripheral blood, taken on day 0 of MenACWY control vaccination. The receptors originated from an adult in good health.

The rearrangement uses TRBV6-2 or TRBV6-3 and TRBJ1-5; D might be TRBD1 (6 bases). Germline lookup yields CDR1 MNHEY and CDR2 SVGEGT. V lost 2 bases and J 2 bases, leaving 28 bases between the germline ends. This CDR3 has 21 residues. CDR3: CASSYGMYGGRKVGRNQPQHF. The CDR3 coding sequence is TGTGCCAGCAGTTACGGGATGTACGGGGGGCGAAAGGTGGGACGCAATCAGCCCCAGCATTTT.

The chain combines TRBV28 with TRBJ1-1; D is ambiguous. Germline V gene sequence: CDR1 MDHEN, CDR2 SYDVKM. With 5 bases removed from V and 0 bases from J, the gap between germline ends came to 13 bases. The CDR3 has 15 amino acids. The CDR3 here is CASSPPTGMNTEAFF. CDR3 DNA: TGTGCCAGCAGTCCCCCGACGGGGATGAACACTGAAGCTTTCTTT.

J is TRBJ2-7 and V is TRBV9; 10 positions agree with TRBD1. The CDR3 sequence is 16 residues long. Germline V CDR1 and CDR2: SGDLS, YYNGEE. J was trimmed by 2 bases and V by 3 bases; bases with no gene match: 8. CDR3 residues: CASSAGGQGNPYEQYF. The CDR3 DNA reads as TGTGCCAGCAGCGCGGGGGGACAGGGGAATCCCTACGAGCAGTACTTC.

This sequence joins TRBV28 and TRBJ1-5; 7 nucleotides agree with TRBD1. Unmatched junction bases numbered 6, after V lost 5 bases and J lost 2 bases. CDR1 is MDHEN, CDR2 SYDVKM, per germline. This CDR3 contains 15 residues. CDR3 amino acids: CASSEGTGGNQPQHF. In DNA, the CDR3 is TGTGCCAGCAGTGAGGGCACAGGGGGCAATCAGCCCCAGCATTTT.

The V and J genes are TRBV6-6 and TRBJ1-2, with 7 bases matching TRBD1. Trimming took 4 bases from V and 1 from J; bases not matched to a gene: 3. The CDR3 runs to 14 residues. The germline V gene encodes CDR1 MNHNY and CDR2 SVGAGI (reference sequence). CDR3 residues: CASSSRDSNYGYTF. The CDR3 region has the DNA TGTGCCAGCAGTTCCCGGGACAGTAACTATGGCTACACCTTC.

The CDR3 sequence: CASSLGGAGANVLTF. DNA of the CDR3: TGTGCCAGCAGTTTAGGAGGGGCTGGGGCCAACGTCCTGACTTTC. The chain has TRBV27 and TRBJ2-6, with D maybe TRBD2 (6 bases). CDR3 size: 15 residues. Germline assignment: CDR1 MNHEY and CDR2 SMNVEV (reference sequence). Trimming removed 2 bases at V and 2 bases at J, with 7 bases between.

This chain joins TRBV6-1 and TRBJ1-6; TRBD1 matches at 9 bases. Germline V lookup: CDR1 MNHNS, CDR2 SASEGT. V shed 6 bases and J 4 bases; nucleotides not matched to a gene: 1. The CDR3 spans 14 residues. The CDR3 is CASRGTGYNSPLHF. The CDR3 DNA reads TGTGCCAGCAGGGGGACAGGGTATAATTCACCCCTCCACTTT.

Here the CDR3 reads CASSLAQGIGAGELFF. CDR3 nucleotide sequence: TGCGCCAGCAGCTTGGCACAGGGAATAGGGGCCGGGGAGCTGTTTTTT. This chain uses TRBV5-1 with TRBJ2-2; the D gene is possibly TRBD1 (6 bases). Germline values: CDR1 SGHRS, CDR2 YFSETQ. Trimming removed 0 bases from V and 6 bases from J, with 15 bases in between. The CDR3 is 16 amino acids.

The rearrangement uses TRBV3-1 (or the pseudogene TRBV3-2) and TRBJ1-3, with D unresolved. V was pared by 8 bases and J by 3 bases, with 5 bases between. The germline V gene encodes CDR1 LGHDT and CDR2 YNNKEL (reference sequence). The CDR3 contains 11 residues. CDR3 sequence: CASRFGNTIYF. The CDR3 DNA reads TGTGCCAGCCGCTTTGGAAACACCATATATTTT.

This chain connects TRBV5-8 to TRBJ2-1; D is ambiguous. V shed 3 bases and J shed 6 bases, with 10 bases lying between them. Per germline, CDR1 SGHTS and CDR2 YDEGEE. The length of the CDR3 is 13 residues. Here the CDR3 DNA reads TGTGCCAGCAGCTCTGACTGGTCCAATGAGCAGTTCTTC. Its translation: CASSSDWSNEQFF.

V usage is TRBV24-1 and J usage is TRBJ2-2; D gene ambiguous. Germline-derived CDR1 and CDR2 are KGHDR and SFDVKD. The ends were cut back, 1 base at V and 5 bases at J, with 13 bases in the middle. This CDR3 spans 16 amino acids. The CDR3 spells CATSDFSTPDTGELFF. Here the CDR3 DNA reads TGTGCCACCAGTGATTTTTCGACTCCGGATACCGGGGAGCTGTTTTTT.

V is TRBV27 and J is TRBJ1-1; 7 bases are a match to TRBD1. The germline V gene encodes CDR1 MNHEY and CDR2 SMNVEV (reference sequence). The CDR3 is 13 residues long. Losses at the gene ends were 0 bases for V and 11 bases for J; bases not matched to a gene: 6. CDR3 in DNA: TGTGCCAGCAGTTTATCAGGGGGCGCGAGGGCTTTCTTT. Translated, it gives CASSLSGGARAFF.

The CDR3 sequence: CAWSGDRDHEQYF. CDR3 coding DNA: TGTGCCTGGAGTGGGGACAGAGACCACGAGCAGTACTTC. The chain recombines TRBV30 with TRBJ2-7, with 7 positions matching TRBD1. Trimming took 1 base from V and 5 from J; bases not matched to a gene: 5. The CDR3 is 13 residues long. Looked up from germline, CDR1 is GTSNPN and CDR2 is SVGIG (reference sequence).

The gene calls are TRBV5-1 and TRBJ2-2, with 9 positions matching TRBD1. The CDR3 covers 17 residues. CDR1 SGHRS and CDR2 YFSETQ come from the germline V gene. The V and J ends lost 1 base and 3 bases, in that order; junction bases with no gene match: 7. The CDR3 is CASSLTQGARDTGELFF. CDR3 bases: TGCGCCAGCAGCTTGACACAGGGGGCGAGGGACACCGGGGAGCTGTTTTTT.

The chain recombines TRBV7-2 with TRBJ1-2; maybe TRBD1 (6 bases). The germline V and J ends were trimmed by 4 bases and 6 bases, with 21 bases remaining between them. CDR1 is SGHTA, CDR2 FQGNSA, per germline. This CDR3 region has 16 residues. The CDR3 is CASSSGEGGREHGYTF. Here the CDR3 DNA reads TGTGCCAGCAGCTCAGGGGAAGGGGGACGTGAGCATGGCTACACCTTC.

The chain has TRBV5-1 and TRBJ1-1; D gene ambiguous. Per germline, CDR1 SGHRS and CDR2 YFSETQ. V was cut by 4 bases and J by 2 bases, with 9 bases left in between. CDR3 length equals 13 residues. The CDR3 sequence: CASSPSTNTEAFF. As DNA, the CDR3 is TGCGCCAGCAGCCCATCGACTAACACTGAAGCTTTCTTT. The full variable domain, its missing parts supplied by reference TRBV5-1 and TRBJ1-1, is KAGVTQTPRYLIKTRGQQVTLSCSPISGHRSVSWYQQTPGQGLQFLFEYFSETQRNKGNFPGRFSGRQFSNSRSEMNVSTLELGDSALYLCASSPSTNTEAFFGQGTRLTVV.

The rearrangement links TRBV4-1 to TRBJ2-5; 8 nucleotides agree with TRBD1. The V gene end was trimmed by 3 bases and the J gene end by 5 bases; junction bases not matched to a gene: 2. CDR1 is MGHRA, CDR2 YSYEKL, per germline. This CDR3 comprises 13 residues. CDR3 in amino acids: CASSHWTGETQYF. CDR3 in DNA: TGCGCCAGCAGCCACTGGACAGGGGAGACCCAGTACTTC.

The chain combines TRBV2 with TRBJ2-3; possible D gene TRBD1, 6 bases. Looked up from germline, CDR1 is SNHLY and CDR2 is FYNNEI. The CDR3 runs to 15 residues. Trimming stripped 6 bases from V and 6 bases from J, with 19 bases between. The chain's CDR3 is CASSQLGATTDTQYF. The CDR3 DNA follows: TGTGCCAGCAGCCAGTTGGGGGCTACGACGGATACGCAGTATTTT.

This rearrangement joins TRBV6-5 to TRBJ1-2, with D hard to call. V was pared by 6 bases and J by 5 bases, with 19 bases between. Germline V gene sequence: CDR1 MNHEY, CDR2 SVGAGI. This CDR3 region has 15 residues. The CDR3 bases are TGTGCCAGCAGAGATTCCGGGGTGCGAATTTATGGCTACACCTTC. Amino acids: CASRDSGVRIYGYTF.

The rearrangement uses TRBV3-1 (or the pseudogene TRBV3-2) and TRBJ1-2, with a weak D call TRBD1 (6 bases). CDR3 size: 15 residues. Germline V gene data show CDR1 as LGHDT and CDR2 as YNNKEL (reference sequence). The V and J ends lost 0 bases and 1 base respectively, with 9 bases between them. CDR3: CASSQDRQVNYGYTF. The CDR3 region has the DNA TGTGCCAGCAGCCAAGATAGACAGGTTAACTATGGCTACACCTTC.

This chain joins TRBV2 and TRBJ1-2; 9 bases line up with TRBD1. V was pared by 7 bases and J by 7 bases, with 10 bases of the junction left unmatched. Germline assignment: CDR1 SNHLY and CDR2 FYNNEI. The CDR3 consists of 14 residues. CDR3 nucleotide sequence: TGTGCCAGCACCGGAGGGGACAGGGTGACTGGCTACACCTTC. Translating it yields CASTGGDRVTGYTF. Full variable domain (outside the CDR3, taken from reference TRBV2 and TRBJ1-2): EPEVTQTPSHQVTQMGQEVILRCVPISNHLYFYWYRQILGQKVEFLVSFYNNEISEKSEIFDDQFSVERPDGSNFTLKIRSTKLEDSAMYFCASTGGDRVTGYTFGSGTRLTVV.

As DNA, the CDR3 is TGTGCCAGCAGTTCCGGACGGTGGAACACTGAAGCTTTCTTT. Protein sequence: CASSSGRWNTEAFF. The gene calls are TRBV27 and TRBJ1-1; D uncertain. The CDR3 sequence is 14 residues long. From germline, CDR1 is MNHEY and CDR2 SMNVEV (reference sequence). V lost 4 bases to trimming and J lost 1 base, with 10 bases between them.

This clone has only one observation. The V gene is TRBV5-1, the J gene TRBJ2-5; 9 bases line up with TRBD2. CDR1 is SGHRS, CDR2 YFSETQ, per germline. CDR3 size: 15 residues. V shed 2 bases, J shed 5 bases, and the junction held 7 bases outside the gene matches. CDR3 nucleotides: TGCGCCAGCAGCTTAAATAGCGGGGGCGGGGAGACCCAGTACTTC. Its protein product is CASSLNSGGGETQYF.

This clone was seen a single time. The rearrangement links TRBV7-9 to TRBJ2-1, with unresolved D. Germline V gives CDR1 SEHNR, CDR2 FQNEAQ (reference sequence). Trimming removed 6 bases from V and 4 bases from J, with 7 bases in between. The CDR3 runs 12 residues. The CDR3 DNA is TGTGCCAGCAGTTATAGTTACAATGAGCAGTTCTTC. Its translation is CASSYSYNEQFF.

V is TRBV9 and J is TRBJ2-1; D unresolved. Trimming took 4 bases from V and 3 from J, leaving 8 bases between them. From germline, CDR1 is SGDLS and CDR2 YYNGEE. This CDR3 comprises 13 residues. Here the CDR3 reads CASSPWSYNEQFF. CDR3 DNA: TGTGCCAGCAGCCCCTGGAGCTACAATGAGCAGTTCTTC.